Below are 32 T cell receptor beta chains sequenced from a single sample in a study of T cell responses to AZD1222 COVID-19 vaccine (dated by TCRdb to the early 2020s). The sample's time point label, in plain terms: baseline before first vaccination. The intended sense of this specimen's treatment or condition label: meningococcal conjugate vaccine given as trial control. The method was the immunoSEQ multiplex PCR assay. Drawn from immuneACCESS, this table holds only the in-frame rearrangements with V and J called that TCRdb kept. Clones are partly lost; checked studies trace under half to an unresolved V gene and leave the rest unexplained. This sample is represented by around 66,000 clones; about four fifths of them were singletons. The ten largest clones capture 20% to 30% of the sample. The sequences come from peripheral blood, collected on day 0 of MenACWY control vaccination. The receptor set was obtained from an adult in good health.

The V gene is TRBV28, the J gene TRBJ2-1; D is ambiguous. The CDR3 has 17 residues. Between the trimmed V and J ends, which lost 3 bases and 0 bases, there was a span of 15 bases. Germline V gene data show CDR1 as MDHEN and CDR2 as SYDVKM. The CDR3 coding sequence is TGTGCCAGCAGTTTTAATGTAGAACCCTCCTCCTACAATGAGCAGTTCTTC. Protein sequence: CASSFNVEPSSYNEQFF.

The chain links TRBV11-2 to TRBJ2-7; D might be TRBD1 (7 bases). The germline V gene has CDR1 SGHAT and CDR2 FQNNGV. There are 14 residues in the CDR3. Trimming cost V 5 bases and J 5 bases, with 16 bases left between them. The CDR3 bases are TGTGCCAGCAGCCCCAGGAGGGGGCTCAACGAGCAGTACTTC. Residues: CASSPRRGLNEQYF. The variable domain in full, with the rest retrieved from reference TRBV11-2 and TRBJ2-7, is EAGVAQSPRYKIIEKRQSVAFWCNPISGHATLYWYQQILGQGPKLLIQFQNNGVVDDSQLPKDRFSAERLKGVDSTLKIQPAKLEDSAVYLCASSPRRGLNEQYFGPGTRLTVT.

This clone turned up a few times. The DNA of the CDR3 is TGTGCCTGGAGATACAGGGGTCCCCTATCGGCTAATGAAAAACTGTTTTTT. Its protein product is CAWRYRGPLSANEKLFF. The chain couples TRBV30 to TRBJ1-4, with 7 bases fitting TRBD1. The V segment lost 3 bases and the J segment 3 bases; nucleotides outside the gene matches: 13. The CDR3 runs 17 residues. CDR1 GTSNPN and CDR2 SVGIG come from the germline V gene (reference sequence).

This clone was recorded a few times. The CDR3 is CASSLGTGGYEQYF. The CDR3 DNA is TGTGCCAGCAGCCTGGGGACAGGTGGCTACGAGCAGTACTTC. The chain employs TRBV5-5 and TRBJ2-7, with 8 bases aligning to TRBD1. This CDR3 spans 14 amino acids. In germline, CDR1 is SGHKS, CDR2 YYEKEE (reference sequence). V gave up 4 bases and J gave up 3 bases; unmatched junction bases: 6.

This clone showed up many times. The chain employs TRBV5-6 and TRBJ2-1, with D possibly being TRBD1 or TRBD2 (5 bases each). The V gene's germline CDR1 is SGHDT and CDR2 YYEEEE. V lost 3 bases to trimming and J lost 9 bases, with 13 bases between them. The CDR3 covers 13 residues. Written as DNA, the CDR3 is TGTGCCAGCAGCTGGGGTTCTGGGGGTGAGCAGTTCTTC. Its protein product is CASSWGSGGEQFF.

This sequence joins TRBV7-3 and TRBJ2-1, with 8 bases aligning to TRBD1. CDR1 is SGHTA, CDR2 FQGTGA, per germline. The CDR3 runs to 13 residues. After removal of 3 bases from V and 8 bases from J, the junction contained 3 bases not matched to a gene. The CDR3 region is CASSFRTGYEQFF. In DNA form, the CDR3 reads TGTGCCAGCAGCTTTCGGACAGGGTATGAGCAGTTCTTC.

This clone was counted between two and nine times. The chain links TRBV2 to TRBJ1-1; D call uncertain. Looked up from germline, CDR1 is SNHLY and CDR2 is FYNNEI. V lost 2 bases and J 4 bases, leaving 8 bases between the germline ends. The CDR3 has 13 residues. CDR3 nucleotides: TGTGCCAGCAGTGAATACGGTCCCACTGAAGCTTTCTTT. Protein sequence: CASSEYGPTEAFF.

This chain links TRBV5-1 with TRBJ2-5; 12 nucleotides align to TRBD2. The germline CDR1 and CDR2 sequences are SGHRS and YFSETQ. Trimming removed 3 bases from V and 1 base from J; junction bases left unmatched: 4. CDR3 size: 16 residues. For the CDR3, the DNA is TGCGCCAGCAGCTCGGGACTAGCGGGCACCCAAGAGACCCAGTACTTC. Translating it yields CASSSGLAGTQETQYF.

This clone was recorded once. The rearrangement uses TRBV7-9 and TRBJ1-3; the D is unclear. CDR1 and CDR2 (germline): SEHNR, FQNEAQ (reference sequence). This CDR3 is 11 amino acids long. Trimming left V 5 bases short and J 9 bases short, with 8 bases between. CDR3 region: CASSLTGTIYF. The CDR3 nucleotides are TGTGCCAGCAGCCTAACGGGCACCATATATTTT. Full variable domain (remainder filled in from reference TRBV7-9 and TRBJ1-3): DTGVSQNPRHKITKRGQNVTFRCDPISEHNRLYWYRQTLGQGPEFLTYFQNEAQLEKSRLLSDRFSAERPKGSFSTLEIQRTEQGDSAMYLCASSLTGTIYFGEGSWLTVV.

This clone has more than one count but fewer than ten. The chain uses TRBV20-1 and TRBJ1-6, with TRBD1 identical over 7 bases. The CDR3 runs to 14 residues. With 3 bases clipped from V and 7 bases from J, the junction kept 6 bases outside the gene matches. Germline V gene data show CDR1 as DFQATT and CDR2 as SNEGSKA (reference sequence). The CDR3 loop is CSASFVRGNSPLHF. The CDR3 DNA is TGCAGTGCTAGTTTTGTCAGGGGGAATTCACCCCTCCACTTT.

V gene TRBV7-9 combines with J gene TRBJ1-2, with a possible D match to TRBD1 (6 bases). V lost 4 bases and J lost 9, with 18 bases in between. This CDR3 has 14 amino acids. CDR1 is SEHNR and CDR2 is FQNEAQ in the germline V gene (reference sequence). CDR3 residues: CASSSPQTGLRYTF. In DNA, the CDR3 is TGTGCCAGCAGCTCGCCTCAGACAGGCCTTCGCTACACCTTC.

The CDR3 region has the DNA TGTGCCAGCAGTTACGGAAATAGCAATCAGCCCCAGCATTTT. Translating it yields CASSYGNSNQPQHF. The chain carries TRBV6-2 or TRBV6-3 and TRBJ1-5, with D hard to call. V was trimmed by 2 bases and J by 0 bases, leaving 5 bases between them. Germline V gene lookup returns CDR1 MNHEY and CDR2 SVGEGT. The CDR3 covers 14 residues.

This clone was seen more than once but under ten times. The DNA of the CDR3 is TGTGCCATCGGCAGCCAACCTTCCCGGGCGGTCAAGAACACTGAAGCTTTCTTT. Translating gives CAIGSQPSRAVKNTEAFF. V is TRBV25-1 and J is TRBJ1-1, with D unresolved. V was clipped by 10 bases and J by 1 base, with 28 bases between them. The CDR3 spans 18 residues. The germline V gene has CDR1 MGHDK and CDR2 SYGVNS.

This sequence joins TRBV28 and TRBJ1-6; TRBD1 agrees at 8 bases. The trim removed 3 bases at V and 6 bases at J, leaving 4 bases unmatched. The CDR3 has 15 amino acids. From germline, CDR1 is MDHEN and CDR2 SYDVKM. In DNA form, the CDR3 reads TGTGCCAGCAGTTTGACAGGGGCTGGTAATTCACCCCTCCACTTT. This gives the protein CASSLTGAGNSPLHF.

V usage is TRBV20-1 and J usage is TRBJ1-5, with 8 nucleotides matching TRBD1. This CDR3 spans 15 amino acids. Germline V gives CDR1 DFQATT, CDR2 SNEGSKA (reference sequence). V lost 3 bases to trimming and J lost 1 base; unmatched junction nucleotides: 5. In DNA form, the CDR3 reads TGCAGTGCTAGTTTAGGACAGGGAAGCAATCAGCCCCAGCATTTT. Encoded protein: CSASLGQGSNQPQHF.

This clone appeared once. The CDR3 coding sequence is TGTGCCAGCTCACCTACGAGACAGGGCCTCAATGAGCAGTTCTTC. Its translation: CASSPTRQGLNEQFF. V and J are TRBV18 and TRBJ2-1; 7 positions agree with TRBD1. With V trimmed by 3 bases and J by 6 bases, 8 bases remained unmatched. The CDR3 is made up of 15 amino acids. Germline values: CDR1 KGHSH, CDR2 LQKENI.

The CDR3 here is CASSRTGVTEAFF. DNA for the CDR3: TGTGCCAGCAGCCGTACGGGGGTCACTGAAGCTTTCTTT. The V gene is TRBV3-1 (or the pseudogene TRBV3-2), the J gene TRBJ1-1; D is perhaps TRBD1 (5 bases). The CDR3 contains 13 residues. Trimming shortened V by 4 bases and J by 4 bases, and 10 bases separated the two germline ends. The V gene's germline CDR1 is LGHDT and CDR2 YNNKEL (reference sequence).

This clone was counted between two and nine times. The V and J genes are TRBV6-5 and TRBJ2-1, with D perhaps assigned TRBD1 or TRBD2 (5 bases each). This CDR3 region has 14 residues. The germline V gene encodes CDR1 MNHEY and CDR2 SVGAGI. The V end lost 7 bases, the J end lost 8 bases, and 18 bases lay between the germline ends. Here the CDR3 DNA reads TGTGCCAGCATCCGGGACGCGGTCTTCCATGAGCAGTTCTTC. Amino acids: CASIRDAVFHEQFF.

V usage is TRBV5-1 and J usage is TRBJ2-1; tentatively, D is TRBD1 or TRBD2 (6 bases each). This CDR3 comprises 14 residues. CDR1 and CDR2 (germline): SGHRS, YFSETQ. With 7 bases removed from V and 0 bases from J, the gap between germline ends came to 11 bases. The CDR3 DNA reads as TGCGCCAGCTCAAGGGGGGACTCCTACAATGAGCAGTTCTTC. Amino acid sequence: CASSRGDSYNEQFF.

As concerns this clone: The same CDR3 is also encoded by other DNA sequences in this sample. Written as DNA, the CDR3 is TGTGCCTGGACCCGACTAGCAGGAGAGACCCAGTACTTC. It encodes CAWTRLAGETQYF. This chain uses TRBV30 with TRBJ2-5; 7 bases fit TRBD2. The germline CDR1 and CDR2 sequences are GTSNPN and SVGIG (reference sequence). The CDR3 has 13 residues. V was pared by 4 bases and J by 4 bases, with 6 bases of the junction left unmatched.

The chain combines TRBV5-1 with TRBJ2-3; a possible D gene is TRBD2 (6 bases). The CDR3 runs 16 residues. CDR1 and CDR2 (germline): SGHRS, YFSETQ. V dropped 0 bases and J dropped 2 bases, with 13 bases sitting between them. The CDR3 coding sequence is TGCGCCAGCAGCTTGGCCATACTAGCAGACACAGATACGCAGTATTTT. The encoded protein is CASSLAILADTDTQYF.

The chain uses TRBV30 and TRBJ1-4; 7 nucleotides agree with TRBD1. Germline CDR1 GTSNPN, CDR2 SVGIG (reference sequence). This CDR3 spans 12 amino acids. V lost 3 bases to trimming and J lost 7 bases; unmatched junction nucleotides: 2. The CDR3 DNA reads TGTGCCTGGAGGACAGGGAGTGAAAAACTGTTTTTT. Translating it yields CAWRTGSEKLFF. The variable domain in full, with the rest retrieved from reference TRBV30 and TRBJ1-4, is SQTIHQWPATLVQPVGSPLSLECTVEGTSNPNLYWYRQAAGRGLQLLFYSVGIGQISSEVPQNLSASRPQDRQFILSSKKLLLSDSGFYLCAWRTGSEKLFFGSGTQLSVL.

J is TRBJ1-2 and V is TRBV28, with a possible D match to TRBD1 (6 bases). Looked up from germline, CDR1 is MDHEN and CDR2 is SYDVKM. The CDR3 is 12 residues long. Trimming left V 8 bases short and J 5 bases short, with 12 bases between. Here the CDR3 DNA reads TGTGCCAGCGGCTTCCAGGGGTATGGCTACACCTTC. Its translation: CASGFQGYGYTF.

This chain links TRBV3-1 (or the pseudogene TRBV3-2) with TRBJ2-5, with D possibly being TRBD1 (6 bases). From germline, CDR1 is LGHDT and CDR2 YNNKEL (reference sequence). V was shortened by 1 base and J by 5 bases, with 14 bases between the two germline ends. The CDR3 sequence is 15 residues long. CDR3 in amino acids: CASSQGGGLGETQYF. CDR3 DNA sequence: TGTGCCAGCAGCCAAGGTGGGGGCCTGGGGGAGACCCAGTACTTC.

The V and J genes are TRBV7-9 and TRBJ2-1; 12 bases are a match to TRBD2. The CDR3 is made up of 15 amino acids. V shed 4 bases, J shed 4 bases, and the junction held 2 bases outside the gene matches. From germline, CDR1 is SEHNR and CDR2 FQNEAQ (reference sequence). The chain's CDR3 is CASSYTSGGYNEQFF. For the CDR3, the DNA is TGTGCCAGCAGCTACACTAGCGGGGGGTACAATGAGCAGTTCTTC.

The V call is TRBV2, the J call TRBJ2-5, with D possibly being TRBD2 (5 bases). Germline assignment: CDR1 SNHLY and CDR2 FYNNEI. The V end was cut by 8 bases, the J end by 5 bases, with 15 bases between. This CDR3 has 13 residues. The CDR3 sequence: CASAIEREETQYF. For the CDR3, the DNA is TGTGCCAGCGCAATAGAGAGGGAGGAGACCCAGTACTTC.

This clone has more than one count but fewer than ten. The V call is TRBV9, the J call TRBJ1-3, with D hard to call. Germline values: CDR1 SGDLS, CDR2 YYNGEE. The V and J ends lost 5 bases and 4 bases respectively, with 19 bases between them. The CDR3 loop spans 16 amino acids. The CDR3 sequence: CASSLNSAVMGNTIYF. CDR3 DNA sequence: TGTGCCAGCAGTCTAAACTCAGCAGTCATGGGAAACACCATATATTTT. The full variable domain, rest sourced from reference TRBV9 and TRBJ1-3, is DSGVTQTPKHLITATGQRVTLRCSPRSGDLSVYWYQQSLDQGLQFLIQYYNGEERAKGNILERFSAQQFPDLHSELNLSSLELGDSALYFCASSLNSAVMGNTIYFGEGSWLTVV.

This chain links TRBV2 with TRBJ2-7; D gene uncertain. Germline V gene lookup returns CDR1 SNHLY and CDR2 FYNNEI. The V gene lost 3 bases and the J gene lost 0 bases, with 9 bases spanning the gap. The CDR3 has 14 residues. DNA for the CDR3: TGTGCCAGCAGTGACCCCAGAAGCTCCTACGAGCAGTACTTC. This gives the protein CASSDPRSSYEQYF.

V usage is TRBV24-1 and J usage is TRBJ1-2, with 8 bases fitting TRBD1. The V segment lost 5 bases and the J segment 4 bases; nucleotides outside the gene matches: 2. This CDR3 region has 13 residues. Germline V gene lookup returns CDR1 KGHDR and CDR2 SFDVKD. CDR3 residues: CATSGGTGYGYTF. CDR3 sequence (DNA): TGTGCCACCAGTGGGGGGACAGGCTATGGCTACACCTTC.

The genes are TRBV2 and TRBJ1-2; unclear D gene. The V end was cut by 6 bases, the J end by 8 bases, with 19 bases between. The CDR3 length is 14 residues. CDR1 and CDR2 from the germline V gene are SNHLY and FYNNEI. The chain's CDR3 is CASRADYPIVGYTF. In DNA, the CDR3 is TGTGCCAGCAGAGCGGATTACCCTATCGTGGGCTACACCTTC.

A few counts support this clone. The V gene is TRBV2, the J gene TRBJ1-2, with D possibly TRBD1 on 5 matching bases. V was shortened by 8 bases and J by 0 bases, with 13 bases between the two germline ends. The CDR3 contains 14 residues. Germline V gene lookup returns CDR1 SNHLY and CDR2 FYNNEI. CDR3 amino acids: CASVREPANYGYTF. CDR3 nucleotide sequence: TGTGCCAGCGTCAGGGAACCAGCTAACTATGGCTACACCTTC.

The V call is TRBV2, the J call TRBJ1-2; D remains ambiguous. V gave up 2 bases and J gave up 2 bases, with 3 bases separating them. Germline-derived CDR1 and CDR2 are SNHLY and FYNNEI. This CDR3 contains 12 residues. CDR3 protein: CASSERNYGYTF. The DNA for the CDR3 is TGTGCCAGCAGTGAAAGGAACTATGGCTACACCTTC.